A single T cell receptor (beta chain) is shown here with its context. The antigen remains undetermined. Every TCR cDNA molecule bore a unique molecular identifier. TCRdb analysed the 5' RACE reads with MiXCR anew, one entry per CDR3 protein. Here the sample spans about 12,000 distinct CDR3 sequences, around 13% being singletons. These data come from a study of spatial heterogeneity in lung cancer. Study summary: Sequence detection consistently recorded a greater number of beta-chain than alpha-chain sequences.

Study findings and constraints: Resection blood, more than follow-up blood, showed ubiquitous expanded tumor TCRs.

Time point: sample taken at primary tumor resection. Sequencing of whole RNA from tumor, nontumor lung or frozen PBMC involved no sorting. The donors comprised 60 to 85 untreated early-stage non-small cell lung cancer patients. The sample in question was PBMCs, obtained at surgery. The TCR was taken from a male donor with early-stage non-small cell lung cancer.

The CDR3 spells CASRVGGRDIQYF. Here the CDR3 DNA reads TGTGCCAGCCGGGTTGGGGGACGGGACATTCAGTACTTC. The gene calls are TRBV2 and TRBJ2-4, with D tentatively TRBD1 or TRBD2 (5 bases each). Trimming took 8 bases from V and 8 from J, leaving 16 bases between them. Germline CDR1 is SNHLY and CDR2 is FYNNEI. The CDR3 totals 13 residues. The full variable domain, in which reference TRBV2 and TRBJ2-4 provide the parts outside the CDR3, is EPEVTQTPSHQVTQMGQEVILRCVPISNHLYFYWYRQILGQKVEFLVSFYNNEISEKSEIFDDQFSVERPDGSNFTLKIRSTKLEDSAMYFCASRVGGRDIQYFGAGTRLSVL.